The 10 T cell receptor beta chains below all came from one sample that was sequenced in a study of identical twins. MiXCR was run by TCRdb on the 5' RACE reads, yielding one entry per CDR3 protein. The sample has 540,000 or so distinct CDR3 sequences, about 22% seen once. These data are also associated with another study on yellow fever vaccine responses in identical twins.

Specimen: CD4+ T cells sorted from blood. Source of these receptors: a woman aged 18-29 years in good health.

The chain joins TRBV11-2 to TRBJ2-2, with 8 positions matching TRBD2. This CDR3 is 18 amino acids long. Germline V gene lookup returns CDR1 SGHAT and CDR2 FQNNGV. After removal of 1 base from V and 4 bases from J, the junction contained 11 bases not matched to a gene. DNA for the CDR3: TGTGCCAGCAGCTTAGTTAATTTAGCGGGGAGGATCACCGGGGAGCTGTTTTTT. This codes for CASSLVNLAGRITGELFF.

The J gene is TRBJ1-6, the V gene TRBV12-3 or TRBV12-4; tentatively, D is TRBD1 (5 bases). This CDR3 is 16 amino acids long. Deletions cut 3 bases from V and 9 bases from J, with 18 bases between. Written as DNA, the CDR3 is TGTGCCAGCAGTTTCGCCCACGGGGGACGTGGTTCACCCCTCCACTTT. It specifies CASSFAHGGRGSPLHF.

The chain recombines TRBV20-1 with TRBJ2-7, with 7 bases that match TRBD2. Trimming at V came to 0 bases and at J to 6 bases, leaving 23 bases not matched to a gene. This CDR3 has 19 residues. Looked up from germline, CDR1 is DFQATT and CDR2 is SNEGSKA (reference sequence). This CDR3 reads CSARDFPVAFRGEKAEQYF. The DNA for the CDR3 is TGCAGTGCTAGAGATTTTCCTGTCGCCTTTCGGGGGGAGAAAGCCGAGCAGTACTTC.

About this clonotype itself: A read error may produce the germline difference seen at one junction end. The chain couples TRBV10-3 to TRBJ1-1; possibly TRBD1 for D (5 bases). The CDR3 sequence is 12 residues long. From germline, CDR1 is ENHRY and CDR2 SYGVKD. The CDR3 loop is CAIGKGNAEAFF. For the CDR3, the DNA is TGTGCCATCGGAAAGGGGAACGCTGAAGCTTTCTTT.

V usage is TRBV5-1 and J usage is TRBJ2-1; D is undetermined. The germline V and J ends were trimmed by 4 bases and 3 bases, with 8 bases remaining between them. This CDR3 is 13 amino acids long. Per germline, CDR1 SGHRS and CDR2 YFSETQ. The CDR3, as DNA: TGCGCCAGCAGCCCTCATCTCTACAATGAGCAGTTCTTC. Translation: CASSPHLYNEQFF.

The chain links TRBV11-3 to TRBJ2-2; no firm D call. Trimming stripped 5 bases from V and 0 bases from J, with 10 bases between. CDR3 length: 15 amino acids. Per germline, CDR1 SGHNT and CDR2 YENEEA. The CDR3 protein is CASSPDYSNTGELFF. CDR3 sequence (DNA): TGTGCCAGCAGCCCTGATTACTCGAACACCGGGGAGCTGTTTTTT.

This clonotype was counted only a few times. The J gene is TRBJ2-7, the V gene TRBV28, with 7 bases lining up with TRBD1. Germline V gene lookup returns CDR1 MDHEN and CDR2 SYDVKM. The CDR3 extends over 15 amino acids. V lost 6 bases, J lost 0 bases, and 8 bases stayed unmatched. The CDR3: CASSRSDRSSYEQYF. In DNA form, the CDR3 reads TGTGCCAGCAGCCGATCGGACAGGAGCTCCTACGAGCAGTACTTC. The complete variable domain, with remaining parts taken from reference TRBV28 and TRBJ2-7, reads DVKVTQSSRYLVKRTGEKVFLECVQDMDHENMFWYRQDPGLGLRLIYFSYDVKMKEKGDIPEGYSVSREKKERFSLILESASTNQTSMYLCASSRSDRSSYEQYFGPGTRLTVT.

This clonotype was seen a handful of times. The genes are TRBV2 and TRBJ2-7; D uncertain. CDR1 and CDR2 from the germline V gene are SNHLY and FYNNEI. The CDR3 covers 13 residues. The V gene lost 1 base and the J gene lost 0 bases, with 4 bases spanning the gap. CDR3 DNA: TGTGCCAGCAGTGAAGATGTCTCCTACGAGCAGTACTTC. This codes for CASSEDVSYEQYF.

This clonotype turned up a few times. This CDR3 reads CSARDRSTRGPETQYF. The DNA for the CDR3 is TGCAGTGCTAGAGATCGATCGACGAGAGGTCCAGAGACCCAGTACTTC. V is TRBV20-1 and J is TRBJ2-5; D not certain. The germline CDR1 and CDR2 sequences are DFQATT and SNEGSKA (reference sequence). Trimming took 0 bases from V and 4 from J, leaving 18 bases between them. This CDR3 is built from 16 residues.

The chain couples TRBV5-1 to TRBJ2-7; 7 bases align to TRBD1. V shed 0 bases, J shed 6 bases, and the junction held 9 bases outside the gene matches. Looked up from germline, CDR1 is SGHRS and CDR2 is YFSETQ. The CDR3 has 15 residues. Written as DNA, the CDR3 is TGCGCCAGCAGCTTGGCGACAGGGTCCTTCCGCGAGCAGTACTTC. Its translation: CASSLATGSFREQYF.